This TCR beta chain came from a study of somatic mutations in cytotoxic T cells in rheumatoid arthritis. Whole-study context: Prior to any treatment and right after diagnosis, patient blood (under 31 ml EDTA) was drawn.

Sequencing used immunoSEQ multiplex PCR; TCRdb keeps in-frame clones, though not all of them. Seen here are some 14,000 clones, about four fifths observed once, and the top ten hold 11% to 15%. Overall study results and limits: With age, CD8+ clonality increased in rheumatoid arthritis patients, whereas no such increase appeared in healthy controls.

This CDR3 has 14 amino acids. Germline values: CDR1 LNHDA, CDR2 SQIVND (reference sequence). V shed 3 bases and J shed 7 bases, with 15 bases lying between them. Points on this clone: Its specificity is not known.

This chain joins TRBV19 and TRBJ1-2; perhaps TRBD1 as D (5 bases). Source material: CD8+ T cells sorted from blood. This receptor was taken from an adult with rheumatoid arthritis. The CDR3, as DNA: TGTGCCAGTAGTATCCAAGCGGGGCTTACTGGCTACACCTTC. It translates to CASSIQAGLTGYTF. The full variable domain, with the rest looked up from reference TRBV19 and TRBJ1-2, is DGGITQSPKYLFRKEGQNVTLSCEQNLNHDAMYWYRQDPGQGLRLIYYSQIVNDFQKGDIAEGYSVSREKKESFPLTVTSAQKNPTAFYLCASSIQAGLTGYTFGSGTRLTVV.